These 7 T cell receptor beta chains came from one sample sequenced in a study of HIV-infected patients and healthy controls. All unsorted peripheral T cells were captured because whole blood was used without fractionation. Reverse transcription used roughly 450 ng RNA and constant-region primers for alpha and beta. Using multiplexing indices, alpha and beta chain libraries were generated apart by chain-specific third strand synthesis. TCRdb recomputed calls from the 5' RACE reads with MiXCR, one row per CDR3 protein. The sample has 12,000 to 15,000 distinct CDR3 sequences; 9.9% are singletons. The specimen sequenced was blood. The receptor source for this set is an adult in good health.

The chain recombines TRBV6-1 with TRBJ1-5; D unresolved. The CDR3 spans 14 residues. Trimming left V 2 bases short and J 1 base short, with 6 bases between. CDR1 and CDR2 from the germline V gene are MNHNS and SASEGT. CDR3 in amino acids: CASSEFASNQPQHF. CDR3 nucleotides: TGTGCCAGCAGTGAATTCGCGAGCAATCAGCCCCAGCATTTT.

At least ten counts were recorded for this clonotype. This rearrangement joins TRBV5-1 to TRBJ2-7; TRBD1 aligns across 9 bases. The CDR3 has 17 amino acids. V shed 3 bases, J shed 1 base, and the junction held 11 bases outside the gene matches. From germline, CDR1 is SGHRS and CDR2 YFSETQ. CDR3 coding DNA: TGCGCCAGCAGCTCGCCGGGACAGGGCGAGTGGTCCTACGAGCAGTACTTC. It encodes CASSSPGQGEWSYEQYF.

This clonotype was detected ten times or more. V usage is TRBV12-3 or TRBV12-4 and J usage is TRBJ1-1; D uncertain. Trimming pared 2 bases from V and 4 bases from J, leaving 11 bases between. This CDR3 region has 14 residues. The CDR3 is CASSLRPLGTEAFF. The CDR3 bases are TGTGCCAGCAGTTTAAGACCGCTGGGCACTGAAGCTTTCTTT.

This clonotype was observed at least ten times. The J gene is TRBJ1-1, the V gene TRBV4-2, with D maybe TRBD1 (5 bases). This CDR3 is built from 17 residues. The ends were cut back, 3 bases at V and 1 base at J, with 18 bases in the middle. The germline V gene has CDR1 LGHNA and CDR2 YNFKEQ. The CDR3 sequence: CASSQPSSGTGNTEAFF. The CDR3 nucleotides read TGTGCCAGCAGCCAGCCAAGTTCCGGGACGGGGAACACTGAAGCTTTCTTT.

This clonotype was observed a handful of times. CDR3 in amino acids: CASRGTSGTSYEQYF. CDR3 sequence (DNA): TGTGCCAGCCGCGGGACTAGCGGAACCTCCTACGAGCAGTACTTC. The chain couples TRBV27 to TRBJ2-7, with TRBD2 identical over 11 bases. The CDR3 has 15 amino acids. Germline CDR1 MNHEY, CDR2 SMNVEV (reference sequence). With V trimmed by 8 bases and J by 0 bases, 6 bases remained unmatched.

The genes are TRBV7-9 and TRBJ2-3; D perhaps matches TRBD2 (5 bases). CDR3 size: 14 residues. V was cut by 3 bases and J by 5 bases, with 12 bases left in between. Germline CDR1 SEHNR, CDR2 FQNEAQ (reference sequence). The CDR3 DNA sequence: TGTGCCAGCAGCTTGGTGGACGAGGGAGATACGCAGTATTTT. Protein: CASSLVDEGDTQYF. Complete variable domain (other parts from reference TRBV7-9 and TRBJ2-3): DTGVSQNPRHKITKRGQNVTFRCDPISEHNRLYWYRQTLGQGPEFLTYFQNEAQLEKSRLLSDRFSAERPKGSFSTLEIQRTEQGDSAMYLCASSLVDEGDTQYFGPGTRLTVL.

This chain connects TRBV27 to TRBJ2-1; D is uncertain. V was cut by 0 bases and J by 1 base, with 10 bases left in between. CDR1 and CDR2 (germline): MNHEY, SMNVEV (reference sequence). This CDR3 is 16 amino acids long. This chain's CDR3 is CASSLSTSWSYNEQFF. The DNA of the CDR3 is TGTGCCAGCAGTTTATCTACATCCTGGTCCTACAATGAGCAGTTCTTC.